This is a list of T cell receptor beta chains from one sample in a study of T cell repertoires in cytomegalovirus infection. MiXCR, applied by TCRdb to the reads, yields one record per CDR3 protein. The sample includes hundreds of thousands of distinct CDR3 sequences, roughly 30% of them seen just once. Their target antigens are unknown. Sequenced material: cultured CD8+ T cells from PBMCs, taken from culture after CMV antigen stimulation. These receptors were obtained from a human donor in good health (CMV status not recorded). Some clones in this sample may be carry-over from other donors' samples. The CDR3 runs from the conserved cysteine through the conserved F or W. D genes are given only for firm matches. Size values are once, few and many counts, or a class for expanded clones, and some rows have none.

j_call clone_size d_call v_call cdr3_nt cdr3_aa
TRBJ2-5 - TRBD2 TRBV27 TGTGCCAGCAGTTTCGGCGGGGGGACGGCTGAGACCCAGTACTTC CASSFGGGTAETQYF
TRBJ1-1 - - TRBV4-1 TGCGCCAGCAGCCAAGATCTAACGGGGGGGTTCGGTGAAGCTTTCTTT CASSQDLTGGFGEAFF
TRBJ2-7 - - TRBV19 TGTGCCAGTAGTTTCTTACAGGGTTACGAGCAGTACTTC CASSFLQGYEQYF
TRBJ2-3 few - TRBV7-8 TGTGCCAGCAGATTGCTAGCGTCCGATACGCAGTATTTT CASRLLASDTQYF
TRBJ2-1 few TRBD2 TRBV6-5 TGTGCCAGCAGTTACTCGATTTTACCAGCGGGGATTCTGAATGAGCAGTTCTTC CASSYSILPAGILNEQFF
TRBJ2-5 - - TRBV4-1 TGCGCCAGCAGCCCAGAGATGGGGGGAGAAGAGACCCAGTACTTC CASSPEMGGEETQYF
TRBJ2-1 - - TRBV12-3/TRBV12-4 TGTGCCAGCAGTTTAGGGTACCGCGCTTGGGATGAGCAGTTCTTC CASSLGYRAWDEQFF
TRBJ2-1 few - TRBV6-2/TRBV6-3 TGTGCCAGCAGTTACGGTTTGCTCTTACAGTTCTTC CASSYGLLLQFF
TRBJ2-1 - - TRBV7-6 TGTGCCAGCAGCTTAGGAGGTATGGGCCCTTGGGTAGATGAGCAGTTCTTC CASSLGGMGPWVDEQFF
TRBJ2-1 many - TRBV7-2 TGTGCCAGCAGCTTCTGGACAAATCGCCGCTACAATGAGCAGTTCTTC CASSFWTNRRYNEQFF
TRBJ2-1 many - TRBV7-2 TGTGCCAGCACCTACGGCCCAGACTCCTACAATGAGCAGTTCTTC CASTYGPDSYNEQFF
TRBJ1-2 - TRBD1 TRBV14 TGTGCCAGCAGCCACGGACATGACTTTTCCGGGACAGGGCCTTATGGCTACACCTTC CASSHGHDFSGTGPYGYTF
TRBJ1-1 - TRBD1 TRBV7-3 TGTGCCAGCAGCCAATTCACCAGGGGGGGGAACACTGAAGCTTTCTTT CASSQFTRGGNTEAFF
TRBJ2-5 - - TRBV29-1 TGCAGCGTTGAAGATCTGCGACTAGGGACGGGGACCCAGTACTTC CSVEDLRLGTGTQYF
TRBJ2-3 many - TRBV7-9 TGTGCCAGCAGCTACCAGGGGCAGGCAGATACGCAGTATTTT CASSYQGQADTQYF
TRBJ2-7 - TRBD1 TRBV2 TGTGCCTGCATTGGGACAGGGCTCTACGAGCAGTACTTC CACIGTGLYEQYF
TRBJ2-7 few - TRBV20-1 TGCAGTGCTAGTTGGCGCTACCAGCAGTACTTC CSASWRYQQYF
TRBJ1-1 few - TRBV5-1 TGCGCCAGCAGCTTGGCGCTAGGGAGTGGAGCTTTCTTT CASSLALGSGAFF
TRBJ2-2 - - TRBV5-3 TGTGCCACCCGGGGGGCCCTCGGGGAGCTGTTTTTT CATRGALGELFF
TRBJ1-1 many - TRBV6-1 TGTGCCAGCAGTGAAGTATTCCTAGATCTGAACACTGAAGCTTTCTTT CASSEVFLDLNTEAFF
TRBJ2-1 few - TRBV7-9 TGTGCCAGCAGCTTAATGAGTGGTGAGCAGTTCTTC CASSLMSGEQFF
TRBJ2-3 - - TRBV15 TGTGCCACCAGCAGAGATGCAACAGATACGCAGTATTTT CATSRDATDTQYF
TRBJ1-2 many - TRBV10-3 TGTGCCATCAGTGAGGGAGGTGAGGGGCGATATGGCTACACCTTC CAISEGGEGRYGYTF
TRBJ1-1 few - TRBV5-1 TGCGCCAGCAGCTTGGCCGCGGCTAACACTGAAGCTTTCTTT CASSLAAANTEAFF
TRBJ2-5 - TRBD1 TRBV4-2 TGTGCCAGCAGCCAAGTTGTCTATGTCTCGGGACAGGGAGTCCAAGAGACCCAGTACTTC CASSQVVYVSGQGVQETQYF
TRBJ2-7 few TRBD2 TRBV29-1 TGCAGCGTTGAACTAGCGGGGGATGGCTCCTACGAGCAGTACTTC CSVELAGDGSYEQYF
TRBJ1-4 - TRBD1 TRBV29-1 TGCAGCGAAGACGACAGGGGTTTTATTAAGATCGATGAAAAACTGTTTTTT CSEDDRGFIKIDEKLFF
TRBJ2-1 many - TRBV2 TGTGCCAGCAGTCGGGGGGCCCACAGCTCCTACAATGAGCAGTTCTTC CASSRGAHSSYNEQFF
TRBJ1-4 many - TRBV7-2 TGTGCCAGCAGCCCGGGACACCGGGGCAATGAAAAACTGTTTTTT CASSPGHRGNEKLFF
TRBJ1-3 - - TRBV27 TGTGCCAGCATCAATGAGGCGGGGGCTATTACTGGAAACACCATATATTTT CASINEAGAITGNTIYF
TRBJ2-2 - - TRBV29-1 TGCAGCGTTGTCGGAGGGATTCACACCGGGGAGCTGTTTTTT CSVVGGIHTGELFF
TRBJ2-6 few - TRBV11-2 TGTGCCAGCACCGCCGCCTCTGGGGCCAACGTCCTGACTTTC CASTAASGANVLTF
TRBJ2-7 - - TRBV27 TGTGCCAGCAGTACCAGGGGACGGAACTCCTACGAGCAGTACTTC CASSTRGRNSYEQYF
TRBJ2-3 - TRBD2 TRBV6-2/TRBV6-3 TGTGCCAGCAGTTCCCTCACTAGCGGGCGGGATACGCAGTATTTT CASSSLTSGRDTQYF
TRBJ2-1 once - TRBV6-5 TGTGCCACCTCCCTCTGGGATGAGCAGTTCTTC CATSLWDEQFF
TRBJ1-5 few TRBD1 TRBV2 TGTGCCAGCAGTTCTCAGGGGGGCCAGTTACAGCCCCAGCATTTT CASSSQGGQLQPQHF
TRBJ1-5 many - TRBV4-1 TGCGCCAGCAGCCAAAGTCCCGGCGAGGGCAATCAGCCCCAGCATTTT CASSQSPGEGNQPQHF
TRBJ1-4 - - TRBV27 TGTGCCAGCAGTTTAGAGGGACTAAATGAAAAACTGTTTTTT CASSLEGLNEKLFF
TRBJ2-7 - - TRBV7-6 TGTGCCAGCAGCTTAAGTTCTTTCGACGAGCAGTACTTC CASSLSSFDEQYF
TRBJ2-2 few TRBD2 TRBV19 TGTGCCAGTAACCCCCCTAGCGGTGGCCCCGGGGAGCTGTTTTTT CASNPPSGGPGELFF
TRBJ2-1 - - TRBV9 TGTGCCAGCAGCGTAGATGGTAGCGCCAAGCAGTTCTTC CASSVDGSAKQFF
TRBJ1-2 - - TRBV20-1 TGCAGTGCTACCTCCGGACAGAGGACGATTGGTTCGTATGGCTACACCTTC CSATSGQRTIGSYGYTF
TRBJ2-7 few - TRBV6-6 TGTGCCAGCAGTTACTCGGATTACTACGAGCAGTACTTC CASSYSDYYEQYF
TRBJ1-3 few - TRBV12-5 TGTGCTAGTGGTTCCTGGGCTGGAAACACCATATATTTT CASGSWAGNTIYF
TRBJ2-2 - - TRBV9 TGTGCCAGCAGCGAGGACGGAACCGGGGAGCTGTTTTTT CASSEDGTGELFF
TRBJ1-6 - TRBD1 TRBV5-1 TGCGCCAGCAGCTTCCTCGCGACAGGGGGCTTTTCACCCCTCCACTTT CASSFLATGGFSPLHF
TRBJ1-1 - TRBD1 TRBV7-6 TGTGCCAGCAGCTTAGCGACAGGGGCGGACACTGAAGCTTTCTTT CASSLATGADTEAFF